Included here is one T cell receptor beta chain sequence, with context. The authors prepared the TCRbeta library with unique molecular identifiers. Each CDR3 protein gets one entry after TCRdb re-called the PCR reads with MiXCR. The sample records about 360,000 distinct CDR3 sequences, more than 10% being singletons. Germline V gene data show CDR1 as MNHEY and CDR2 as SVGEGT. The CDR3 sequence is 18 residues long. Trimming removed 5 bases from V and 0 bases from J; junction bases left unmatched: 10. These data are taken from a study of T-cell reconstitution after alpha-beta-depleted transplantation in children.

The sequenced sample was PBMCs, obtained from the stem cell graft. The V gene is TRBV6-2 or TRBV6-3, the J gene TRBJ2-6, with 7 positions matching TRBD2. This TCR was recovered from a human donor who donated a stem cell graft to a child with Fanconi anemia. The CDR3 region is CASSPSGGSSSGANVLTF. In DNA, the CDR3 is TGTGCCAGCAGTCCCTCGGGGGGTTCGTCCTCTGGGGCCAACGTCCTGACTTTC.